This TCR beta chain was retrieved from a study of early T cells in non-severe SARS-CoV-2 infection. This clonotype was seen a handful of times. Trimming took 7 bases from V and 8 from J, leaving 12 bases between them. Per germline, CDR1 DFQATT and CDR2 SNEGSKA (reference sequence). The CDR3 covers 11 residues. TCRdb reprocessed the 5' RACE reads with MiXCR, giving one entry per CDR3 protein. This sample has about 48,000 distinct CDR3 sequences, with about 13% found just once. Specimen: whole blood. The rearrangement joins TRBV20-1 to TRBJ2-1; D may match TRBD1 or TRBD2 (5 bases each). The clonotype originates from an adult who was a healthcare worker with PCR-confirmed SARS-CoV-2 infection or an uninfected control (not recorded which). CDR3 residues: CSGQGSDEQFF. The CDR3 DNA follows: TGCAGTGGCCAGGGTAGCGATGAGCAGTTCTTC.